The subject of this entry is one T cell receptor beta chain. The target antigen is unknown. The germline V gene encodes CDR1 SGHTA and CDR2 FQGNSA. Trimming took off 5 bases at V and 4 bases at J, with 12 bases between the two ends. The CDR3 totals 13 residues. This sample is part of a study of T cells after yellow fever vaccination. TCRdb reanalysed the 5' RACE reads using MiXCR and keeps one entry per CDR3 protein. This table holds some 560,000 distinct CDR3 sequences, around 21% found once. Overall study results and limits: High-abundance clonotypes from the bulk population could contaminate FACS-sorted repertoires. Only a small proportion of the clonotypes turned up in both the CD4 and the CD8 compartments, likely arising from convergent recombination. Clones that expanded after primary vaccination mostly reappeared after the booster (roughly 96% CD4, 80% to 90% CD8).

The V gene is TRBV7-2, the J gene TRBJ2-7; possible D gene TRBD2, 6 bases. This receptor was taken from a man aged 25 to 40 who received the YFV17D yellow fever vaccine. Sequences were derived from PBMCs, sampled 15 days after the yellow fever booster vaccination. DNA for the CDR3: TGTGCCAGCAGCATAACGGGGGTTTACGAGCAGTACTTC. Its protein is CASSITGVYEQYF.